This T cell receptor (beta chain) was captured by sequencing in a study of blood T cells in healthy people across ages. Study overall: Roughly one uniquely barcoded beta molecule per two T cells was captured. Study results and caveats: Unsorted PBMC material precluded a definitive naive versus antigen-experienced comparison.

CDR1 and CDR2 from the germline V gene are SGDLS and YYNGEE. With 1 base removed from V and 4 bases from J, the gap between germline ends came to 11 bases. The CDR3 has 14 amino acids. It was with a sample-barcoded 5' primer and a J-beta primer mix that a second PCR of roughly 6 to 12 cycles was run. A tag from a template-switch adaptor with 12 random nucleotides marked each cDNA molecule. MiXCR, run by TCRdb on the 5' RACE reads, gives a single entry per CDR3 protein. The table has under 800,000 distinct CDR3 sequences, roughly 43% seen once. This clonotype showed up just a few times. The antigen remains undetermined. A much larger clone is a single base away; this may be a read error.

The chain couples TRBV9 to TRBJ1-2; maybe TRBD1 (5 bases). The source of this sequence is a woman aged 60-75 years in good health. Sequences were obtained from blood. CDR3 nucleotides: TGTGCCAGCAGCGTATTGGAGGGGTTCTATGGCTACACCTTC. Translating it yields CASSVLEGFYGYTF.